A single sample gave rise to the 23 T cell receptor beta chains below, sequenced in a study of cytomegalovirus exposure and HLA in healthy donors. Researchers ran the PCR with 60 Vbeta and 13 Jbeta primers. Repertoires were generated with immunoSEQ multiplex PCR, while TCRdb's copy carries only in-frame clones and drops some. Among 150,000 to 200,000 clones listed, roughly four fifths were seen once. The sample consisted of PBMCs. The receptor source for this set is a woman aged 18-35 years in good health and CMV-seronegative.

The gene calls are TRBV6-5 and TRBJ2-4; D uncertain. This CDR3 spans 14 amino acids. Trimming cost V 2 bases and J 5 bases, with 10 bases left between them. Germline V lookup: CDR1 MNHEY, CDR2 SVGAGI. The CDR3 sequence: CASSYLQWQNIQYF. The CDR3 DNA follows: TGTGCCAGCAGTTACCTCCAGTGGCAAAACATTCAGTACTTC.

CDR3 protein: CASSFSGNTGELFF. DNA for the CDR3: TGCGCCAGCAGCTTTAGCGGGAATACCGGGGAGCTGTTTTTT. The chain uses TRBV5-1 and TRBJ2-2; 8 bases are shared with TRBD2. Germline V gives CDR1 SGHRS, CDR2 YFSETQ. The CDR3 sequence is 14 residues long. V was clipped by 2 bases and J by 5 bases; unmatched bases: 2.

The gene calls are TRBV19 and TRBJ2-3; D might be TRBD2 (6 bases). V was trimmed by 1 base and J by 2 bases, leaving 13 bases between them. The germline V gene has CDR1 LNHDA and CDR2 SQIVND (reference sequence). CDR3 length equals 16 residues. The CDR3 DNA reads TGTGCCAGTAGTATAGTAGCGGCAGAGTACACAGATACGCAGTATTTT. Encoded protein: CASSIVAAEYTDTQYF.

The V gene is TRBV19, the J gene TRBJ2-7; 12 bases map to TRBD1. V trimming: 5 bases; J trimming: 5 bases; junction bases outside the gene matches: 4. CDR3 size: 14 residues. The V gene's germline CDR1 is LNHDA and CDR2 SQIVND (reference sequence). CDR3 coding DNA: TGTGCCAGTAGTCCAGGGACAGGGGGCGACGAGCAGTACTTC. Its translation: CASSPGTGGDEQYF. The variable domain in full, with the rest retrieved from reference TRBV19 and TRBJ2-7, is DGGITQSPKYLFRKEGQNVTLSCEQNLNHDAMYWYRQDPGQGLRLIYYSQIVNDFQKGDIAEGYSVSREKKESFPLTVTSAQKNPTAFYLCASSPGTGGDEQYFGPGTRLTVT.

The J gene is TRBJ1-1, the V gene TRBV20-1; 7 positions agree with TRBD1. The CDR3 is 11 amino acids. V gave up 6 bases and J gave up 8 bases; unmatched junction bases: 6. Germline values: CDR1 DFQATT, CDR2 SNEGSKA (reference sequence). The DNA of the CDR3 is TGCAGTGCAAGACAGGGCCGCGAAGCTTTCTTT. This gives the protein CSARQGREAFF.

The chain links TRBV5-1 to TRBJ2-5, with D possibly matching TRBD1 (6 bases). The CDR3 length is 15 residues. Trimming pared 4 bases from V and 2 bases from J, leaving 15 bases between. The germline gives CDR1 SGHRS, CDR2 YFSETQ. The CDR3 coding sequence is TGCGCCAGCAGCGAACTAACAGGGTTTCAAGAGACCCAGTACTTC. The encoded protein is CASSELTGFQETQYF.

The chain combines TRBV6-1 with TRBJ2-7, with D tentatively TRBD1 (6 bases). Trimming pared 7 bases from V and 6 bases from J, leaving 22 bases between. This CDR3 contains 15 residues. Germline V gene lookup returns CDR1 MNHNS and CDR2 SASEGT. The CDR3 nucleotides read TGTGCCAGCACACCCATCCCCACAGGGTCAAGCGAGCAGTACTTC. It codes for CASTPIPTGSSEQYF.

The chain uses TRBV7-9 and TRBJ2-5, with 10 bases identical to TRBD1. Trimming took 6 bases from V and 5 from J; bases not matched to a gene: 9. This CDR3 is built from 15 residues. Germline CDR1 and CDR2: SEHNR and FQNEAQ (reference sequence). As DNA, the CDR3 is TGTGCCAGCAGGGGGCGACAGGGGGCTAAGGAGACCCAGTACTTC. Translation: CASRGRQGAKETQYF.

This chain uses TRBV9 with TRBJ2-2; TRBD2 matches 7 bases. V was clipped by 4 bases and J by 1 base; unmatched bases: 7. CDR3 length: 16 residues. CDR1 is SGDLS and CDR2 is YYNGEE in the germline V gene. The CDR3 nucleotides read TGTGCCAGCAGCATCCTAAGCGGGATGAACACCGGGGAGCTGTTTTTT. This sequence encodes CASSILSGMNTGELFF.

The chain uses TRBV4-1 and TRBJ2-7, with 14 nucleotides matching TRBD2. This CDR3 is built from 16 residues. V was clipped by 5 bases and J by 9 bases; unmatched bases: 12. Germline loops: CDR1 MGHRA, CDR2 YSYEKL. In DNA form, the CDR3 reads TGCGCCAGCAGCTCGGGGACTAGCGGGAGTGGATCGGGGCAGTACTTC. This encodes CASSSGTSGSGSGQYF.

The genes are TRBV4-1 and TRBJ2-1, with D maybe TRBD2 (5 bases). Deletions cut 1 base from V and 4 bases from J, with 11 bases between. Per the germline V gene, CDR1 is MGHRA and CDR2 is YSYEKL. There are 15 residues in the CDR3. The CDR3 DNA is TGCGCCAGCAGCCAAGCTTCCGGGATGTACAATGAGCAGTTCTTC. Protein sequence: CASSQASGMYNEQFF.

The gene calls are TRBV7-6 and TRBJ2-5; possibly TRBD1 for D (5 bases). Germline CDR1 reads SGHVS; CDR2 reads FNYEAQ. V was trimmed by 1 base and J by 3 bases, leaving 15 bases between them. The CDR3 extends over 16 amino acids. The DNA of the CDR3 is TGTGCCAGCAGCTTAGGGACACGGCCCCTTAAAGAGACCCAGTACTTC. The encoded protein is CASSLGTRPLKETQYF.

The rearrangement links TRBV10-3 to TRBJ2-1, with 15 bases matching TRBD2. The germline gives CDR1 ENHRY, CDR2 SYGVKD. This CDR3 is 20 amino acids long. J gave up 0 bases and V 1 base, and 7 bases lay outside the gene matches. CDR3 bases: TGTGCCATCAGTGAGTTCGGGACTAGCGGGAGGCCAAGCTCCTACAATGAGCAGTTCTTC. It encodes CAISEFGTSGRPSSYNEQFF.

This clone was observed a few times. CDR3 sequence (DNA): TGTGCCAGCAGCTCCCGGGACAGGGTGACGAACACTGAAGCTTTCTTT. This codes for CASSSRDRVTNTEAFF. The chain uses TRBV5-5 and TRBJ1-1, with 9 bases that match TRBD1. V lost 3 bases, J lost 1 base, and 7 bases stayed unmatched. Germline CDR1 is SGHKS and CDR2 is YYEKEE (reference sequence). The CDR3 is 16 residues long.

The chain employs TRBV29-1 and TRBJ1-1; no reliable D call. V was shortened by 5 bases and J by 1 base, with 8 bases between the two germline ends. Germline CDR1 and CDR2: SQVTM and ANQGSEA. The CDR3 consists of 12 residues. The chain's CDR3 is CSVQHTNTEAFF. CDR3 nucleotide sequence: TGCAGCGTTCAACATACGAACACTGAAGCTTTCTTT.

J is TRBJ2-1 and V is TRBV19, with 11 nucleotides matching TRBD2. V was clipped by 5 bases and J by 0 bases; unmatched bases: 6. Germline CDR1 and CDR2: LNHDA and SQIVND (reference sequence). This CDR3 has 17 residues. DNA of the CDR3: TGTGCCAGTAGTTCGGGACTAGCGGCGAGCTCCTACAATGAGCAGTTCTTC. It specifies CASSSGLAASSYNEQFF.

This clone was counted once. The V gene is TRBV7-8, the J gene TRBJ1-5; D call uncertain. CDR1 and CDR2 from the germline V gene are SGHVS and FQNEAQ. The CDR3 is made up of 13 amino acids. V was trimmed by 1 base and J by 4 bases, leaving 5 bases between them. CDR3 coding DNA: TGTGCCAGCAGCTTAGTTCCTAATCAGCCCCAGCATTTT. Amino acids: CASSLVPNQPQHF.

This sequence joins TRBV7-3 and TRBJ2-1; 8 nucleotides align to TRBD2. This CDR3 comprises 16 residues. V shed 1 base and J 6 bases; nucleotides not matched to a gene: 8. In germline, CDR1 is SGHTA, CDR2 FQGTGA. The CDR3 DNA reads TGTGCCAGCAGCTTAAACCGGGCGGGGGGTGGCAATGAGCAGTTCTTC. This gives the protein CASSLNRAGGGNEQFF.

The V call is TRBV28, the J call TRBJ2-5; D not certain. CDR3 size: 13 residues. Trimming stripped 3 bases from V and 0 bases from J, with 5 bases between. Germline loops: CDR1 MDHEN, CDR2 SYDVKM. Here the CDR3 DNA reads TGTGCCAGCAGTTTTGTCTACCAAGAGACCCAGTACTTC. It yields the protein CASSFVYQETQYF.

Of note for this clone: Other DNA sequences in the sample encode the same CDR3. V and J are TRBV28 and TRBJ1-1; D gene unclear. The CDR3 has 13 amino acids. Per the germline V gene, CDR1 is MDHEN and CDR2 is SYDVKM. The V and J ends lost 3 bases and 1 base respectively, with 6 bases between them. The CDR3 loop is CASSLGQNTEAFF. The DNA of the CDR3 is TGTGCCAGCAGTTTGGGCCAGAACACTGAAGCTTTCTTT.

The chain's CDR3 is CASSYSQGGSYEQYF. The CDR3 nucleotides read TGTGCCAGCAGTTACTCACAGGGGGGCTCCTACGAGCAGTACTTC. V usage is TRBV6-5 and J usage is TRBJ2-7, with TRBD1 identical over 8 bases. This CDR3 region has 15 residues. The germline V gene encodes CDR1 MNHEY and CDR2 SVGAGI. V lost 0 bases to trimming and J lost 0 bases; unmatched junction nucleotides: 1.

J is TRBJ2-6 and V is TRBV28, with a tentative D call TRBD2 (5 bases). Germline CDR1 is MDHEN and CDR2 is SYDVKM. Deletions cut 7 bases from V and 2 bases from J, with 12 bases between. This CDR3 is 15 amino acids long. The CDR3 bases are TGTGCCAGCATGGTAATCGGGGCTGGGGCCAACGTCCTGACTTTC. Encoded protein: CASMVIGAGANVLTF.

The chain carries TRBV7-9 and TRBJ2-1; D not certain. Trimming left V 1 base short and J 10 bases short, with 8 bases between. Germline lookup yields CDR1 SEHNR and CDR2 FQNEAQ (reference sequence). The CDR3 is made up of 12 amino acids. The CDR3, as DNA: TGTGCCAGCAGCTTAGGGGCAGTAGAGCAGTTCTTC. Translation: CASSLGAVEQFF.